This TCR beta chain was sequenced during a study of regulatory T cells in long-lasting Graves disease. Time point of the sample: newly diagnosed GD, antithyroid drugs for less than 3 months. From PBMCs, RNA was extracted and then used to make the TCR library. V gave up 1 base and J gave up 7 bases, with 13 bases separating them. This CDR3 contains 14 residues. Through Arm-PCR of CDR3 regions and iRepertoire HTBI primers, TCR beta libraries were built. TCRdb re-analysed the multiplex PCR reads in MiXCR, keeping a single row per CDR3 protein. The table records a few hundred thousand distinct CDR3 sequences, approximately 16% of them present only once. With respect to this clonotype: A much larger clone sits a single nucleotide away, making a read error possible.

This sample also belongs to another study, concerning T cells in Graves' hyperthyroidism and ophthalmopathy. That work contributes: An initial round of RT-PCR targeting the TCR CDR3 relied on the HTBI primer set. The majority of expanded thyroid clonotypes above 0.001 also appeared in blood.

The specimen was peripheral blood mononuclear cells (PBMCs), collected at new diagnosis, from a patient treated with antithyroid drugs. The receptor was derived from a man aged 35-49 years with Graves disease. The rearrangement links TRBV12-3 or TRBV12-4 to TRBJ1-1; D is ambiguous. In DNA, the CDR3 is TGTGCCAGCAGTTTAGGTGGCGGTTCGATTGAAGCTTTCTTT. Its protein is CASSLGGGSIEAFF.